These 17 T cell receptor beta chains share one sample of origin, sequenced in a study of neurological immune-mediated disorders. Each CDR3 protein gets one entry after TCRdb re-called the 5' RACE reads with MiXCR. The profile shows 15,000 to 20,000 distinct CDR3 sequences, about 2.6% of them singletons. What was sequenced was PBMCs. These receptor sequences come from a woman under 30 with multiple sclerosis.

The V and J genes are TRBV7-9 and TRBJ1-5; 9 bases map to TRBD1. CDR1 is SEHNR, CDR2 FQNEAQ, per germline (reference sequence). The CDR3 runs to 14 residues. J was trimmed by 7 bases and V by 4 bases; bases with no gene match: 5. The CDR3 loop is CASSYPGQGQPQHF. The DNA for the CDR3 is TGTGCCAGCAGCTACCCGGGACAGGGACAGCCCCAGCATTTT.

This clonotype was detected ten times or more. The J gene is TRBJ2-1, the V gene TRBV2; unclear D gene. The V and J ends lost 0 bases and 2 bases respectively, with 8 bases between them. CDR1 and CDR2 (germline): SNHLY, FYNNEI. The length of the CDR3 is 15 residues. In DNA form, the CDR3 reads TGTGCCAGCAGTGAAGCTGGGAAGACCTACAATGAGCAGTTCTTC. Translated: CASSEAGKTYNEQFF.

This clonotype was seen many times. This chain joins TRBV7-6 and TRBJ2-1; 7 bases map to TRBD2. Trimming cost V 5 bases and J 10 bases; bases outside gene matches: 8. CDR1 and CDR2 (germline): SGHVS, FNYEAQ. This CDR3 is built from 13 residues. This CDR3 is CASSPTSRGEQFF. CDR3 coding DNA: TGTGCCAGCAGCCCGACTAGCCGGGGGGAGCAGTTCTTC.

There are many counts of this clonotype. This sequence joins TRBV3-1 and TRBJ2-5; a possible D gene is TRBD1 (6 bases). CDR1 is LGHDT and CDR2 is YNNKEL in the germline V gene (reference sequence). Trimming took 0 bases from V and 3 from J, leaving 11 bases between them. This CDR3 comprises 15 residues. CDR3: CASSQEHRVEETQYF. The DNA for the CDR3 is TGTGCCAGCAGCCAAGAACACAGGGTAGAAGAGACCCAGTACTTC.

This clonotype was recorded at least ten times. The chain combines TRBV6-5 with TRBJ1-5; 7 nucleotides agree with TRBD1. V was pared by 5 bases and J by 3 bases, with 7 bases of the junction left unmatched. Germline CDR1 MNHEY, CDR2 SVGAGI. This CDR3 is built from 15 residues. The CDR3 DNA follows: TGTGCCAGCAGTGGACGGGACAGATTCAATCAGCCCCAGCATTTT. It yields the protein CASSGRDRFNQPQHF.

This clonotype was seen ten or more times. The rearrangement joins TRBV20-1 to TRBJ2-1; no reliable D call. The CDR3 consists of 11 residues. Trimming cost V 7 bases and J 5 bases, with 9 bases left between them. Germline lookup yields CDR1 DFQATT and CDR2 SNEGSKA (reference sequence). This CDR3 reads CSVFPHNEQFF. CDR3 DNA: TGCAGTGTCTTTCCTCACAATGAGCAGTTCTTC.

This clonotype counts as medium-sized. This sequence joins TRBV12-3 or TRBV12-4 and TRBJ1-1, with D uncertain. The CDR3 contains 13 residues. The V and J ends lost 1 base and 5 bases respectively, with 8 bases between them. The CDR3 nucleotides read TGTGCCAGCAGTTTAGGTCCGGGGACTGAAGCTTTCTTT. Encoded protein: CASSLGPGTEAFF.

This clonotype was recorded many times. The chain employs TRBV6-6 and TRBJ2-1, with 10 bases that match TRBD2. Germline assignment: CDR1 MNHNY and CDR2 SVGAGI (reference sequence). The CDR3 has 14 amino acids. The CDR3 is CASSGSRQIGEQFF. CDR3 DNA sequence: TGTGCTTCTAGCGGGAGCCGGCAGATAGGAGAGCAGTTCTTC.

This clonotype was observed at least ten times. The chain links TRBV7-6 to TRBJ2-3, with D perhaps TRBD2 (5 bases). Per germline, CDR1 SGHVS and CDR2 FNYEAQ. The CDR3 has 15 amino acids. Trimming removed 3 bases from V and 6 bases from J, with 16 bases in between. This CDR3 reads CASSFLTGLADTQYF. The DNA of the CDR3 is TGTGCCAGCAGCTTTTTGACCGGACTGGCTGATACGCAGTATTTT.

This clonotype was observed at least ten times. CDR3 amino acids: CASIKAGRPYEQYF. The DNA of the CDR3 is TGTGCCAGCATCAAAGCGGGCCGGCCCTACGAGCAGTACTTC. J is TRBJ2-7 and V is TRBV6-2 or TRBV6-3; a weak D match, TRBD2 (6 bases). Germline lookup yields CDR1 MNHEY and CDR2 SVGEGT. The CDR3 contains 14 residues. Trimming cost V 7 bases and J 2 bases, with 15 bases left between them.

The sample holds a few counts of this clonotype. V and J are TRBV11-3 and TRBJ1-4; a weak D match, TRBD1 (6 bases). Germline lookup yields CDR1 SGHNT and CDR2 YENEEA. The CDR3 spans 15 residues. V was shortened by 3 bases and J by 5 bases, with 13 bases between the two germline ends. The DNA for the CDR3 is TGTGCCAGCAGCTTTGGACAGCACCGAAATGAAAAACTGTTTTTT. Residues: CASSFGQHRNEKLFF.

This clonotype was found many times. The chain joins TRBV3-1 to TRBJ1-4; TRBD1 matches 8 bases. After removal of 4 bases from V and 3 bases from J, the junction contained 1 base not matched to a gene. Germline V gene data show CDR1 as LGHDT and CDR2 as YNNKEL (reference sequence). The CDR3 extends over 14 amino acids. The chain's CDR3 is CASSPGQANEKLFF. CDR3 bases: TGTGCCAGCAGCCCGGGACAGGCTAATGAAAAACTGTTTTTT.

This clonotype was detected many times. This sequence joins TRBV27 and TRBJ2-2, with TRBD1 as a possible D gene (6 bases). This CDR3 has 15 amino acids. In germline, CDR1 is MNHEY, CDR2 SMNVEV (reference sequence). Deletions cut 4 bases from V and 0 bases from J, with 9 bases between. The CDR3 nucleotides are TGTGCCAGCAGTTCAGGACAGTCGAACACCGGGGAGCTGTTTTTT. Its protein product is CASSSGQSNTGELFF.

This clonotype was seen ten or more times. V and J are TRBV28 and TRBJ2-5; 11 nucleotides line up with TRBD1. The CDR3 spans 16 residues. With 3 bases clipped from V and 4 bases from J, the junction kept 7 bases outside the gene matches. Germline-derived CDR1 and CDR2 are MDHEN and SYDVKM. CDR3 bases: TGTGCCAGCAGTTTTTCCGGGACAGGGGGAGGAGAGACCCAGTACTTC. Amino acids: CASSFSGTGGGETQYF. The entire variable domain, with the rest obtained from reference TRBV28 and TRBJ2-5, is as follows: DVKVTQSSRYLVKRTGEKVFLECVQDMDHENMFWYRQDPGLGLRLIYFSYDVKMKEKGDIPEGYSVSREKKERFSLILESASTNQTSMYLCASSFSGTGGGETQYFGPGTRLLVL.

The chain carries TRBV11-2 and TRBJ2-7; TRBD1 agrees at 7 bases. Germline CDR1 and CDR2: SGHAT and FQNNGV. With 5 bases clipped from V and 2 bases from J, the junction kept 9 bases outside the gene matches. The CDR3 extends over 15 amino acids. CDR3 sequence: CASSPGTVGPYEQYF. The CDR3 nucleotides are TGTGCCAGCAGCCCAGGGACAGTCGGCCCCTACGAGCAGTACTTC. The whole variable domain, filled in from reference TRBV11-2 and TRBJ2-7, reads EAGVAQSPRYKIIEKRQSVAFWCNPISGHATLYWYQQILGQGPKLLIQFQNNGVVDDSQLPKDRFSAERLKGVDSTLKIQPAKLEDSAVYLCASSPGTVGPYEQYFGPGTRLTVT.

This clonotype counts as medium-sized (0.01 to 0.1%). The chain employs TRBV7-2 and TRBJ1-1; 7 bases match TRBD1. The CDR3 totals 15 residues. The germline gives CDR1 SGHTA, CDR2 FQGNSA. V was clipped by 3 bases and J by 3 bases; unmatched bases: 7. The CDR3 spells CASSFMTGRYTEAFF. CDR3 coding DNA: TGTGCCAGCAGCTTTATGACAGGGCGGTACACTGAAGCTTTCTTT.

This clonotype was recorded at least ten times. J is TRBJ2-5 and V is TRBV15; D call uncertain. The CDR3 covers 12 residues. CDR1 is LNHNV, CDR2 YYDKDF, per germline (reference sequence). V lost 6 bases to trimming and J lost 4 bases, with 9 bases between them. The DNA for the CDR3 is TGTGCCACCAGTAGGCAAAGAGAGACCCAGTACTTC. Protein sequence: CATSRQRETQYF.